The clone carrying this T cell receptor (beta chain) was seen ten or more times. Its antigen is as yet unknown. J gave up 6 bases and V 3 bases, and 4 bases lay outside the gene matches. This CDR3 has 13 amino acids. Germline V CDR1 and CDR2: SGDLS, YYNGEE. It was RNA transcripts that yielded the amplified TCR beta CDR3 regions. When the TCR CDR3 underwent first-round RT-PCR, the HTBI primer set was used. Each CDR3 protein is one row after TCRdb ran MiXCR on the multiplex PCR reads. The data contain around 620,000 distinct CDR3 sequences, roughly 15% of them singletons. This sample is part of a study of T cells in Graves' hyperthyroidism and ophthalmopathy. Study-level points and caveats: Before onset, by a median of approximately 5.9 months, the model predicted ophthalmopathy. Ophthalmopathy was distinguished from stable hyperthyroidism by 13 V-J signatures.

Lactation, pregnancy, other autoimmune disease or uncontrolled infection led to exclusion of patients. Thyroid ultrasound and orbital computed tomography, with clinical symptoms and serum thyroxine and TRAb, informed diagnoses. Specimen: blood. The V and J genes are TRBV9 and TRBJ2-7; 9 positions agree with TRBD1. The TCR sequence derives from a woman aged 30 to 39 with Graves' hyperthyroidism. The CDR3 DNA follows: TGTGCCAGCAGCGAGGGACAGGGCTCCGAGCAGTACTTC. Translated, it gives CASSEGQGSEQYF.